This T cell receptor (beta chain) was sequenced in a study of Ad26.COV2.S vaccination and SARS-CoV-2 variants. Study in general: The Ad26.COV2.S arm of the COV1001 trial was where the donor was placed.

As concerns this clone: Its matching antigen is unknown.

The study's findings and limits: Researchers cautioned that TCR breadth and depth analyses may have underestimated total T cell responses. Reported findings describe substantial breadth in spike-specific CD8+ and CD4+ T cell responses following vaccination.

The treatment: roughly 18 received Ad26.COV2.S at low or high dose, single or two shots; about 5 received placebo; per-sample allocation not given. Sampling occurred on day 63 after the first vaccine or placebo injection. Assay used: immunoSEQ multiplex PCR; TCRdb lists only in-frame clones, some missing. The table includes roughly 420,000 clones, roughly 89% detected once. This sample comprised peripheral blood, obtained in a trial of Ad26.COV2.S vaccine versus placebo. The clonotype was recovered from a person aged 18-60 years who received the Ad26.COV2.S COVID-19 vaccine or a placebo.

The CDR3 DNA is TGTGCCAGCAGCCAACGGGACTATAAGGGAAACATTCAGTACTTC. As protein: CASSQRDYKGNIQYF. The chain links TRBV3-1 (or the pseudogene TRBV3-2) to TRBJ2-4; 7 bases are shared with TRBD2. CDR3 length: 15 residues. With 2 bases clipped from V and 6 bases from J, the junction kept 7 bases outside the gene matches. Germline lookup yields CDR1 LGHDT and CDR2 YNNKEL (reference sequence).